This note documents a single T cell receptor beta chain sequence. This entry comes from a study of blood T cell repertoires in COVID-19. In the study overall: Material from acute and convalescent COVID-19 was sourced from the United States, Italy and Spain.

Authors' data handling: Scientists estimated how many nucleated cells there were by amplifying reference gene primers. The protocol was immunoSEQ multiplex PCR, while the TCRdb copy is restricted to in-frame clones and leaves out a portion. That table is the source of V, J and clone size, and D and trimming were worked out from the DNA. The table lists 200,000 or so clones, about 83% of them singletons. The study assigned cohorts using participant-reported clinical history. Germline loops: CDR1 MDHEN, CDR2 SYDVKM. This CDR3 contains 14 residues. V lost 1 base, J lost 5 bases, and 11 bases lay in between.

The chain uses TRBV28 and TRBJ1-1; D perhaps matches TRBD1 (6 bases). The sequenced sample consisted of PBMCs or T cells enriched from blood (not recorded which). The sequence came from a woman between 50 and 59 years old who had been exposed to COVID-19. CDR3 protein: CASSLYQGTTEAFF. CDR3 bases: TGTGCCAGCAGTTTATATCAGGGGACGACTGAAGCTTTCTTT.